This T cell receptor (beta chain) was recovered during a study of T cell responses to AZD1222 COVID-19 vaccine. Using immunoSEQ multiplex PCR, the repertoire was profiled, and TCRdb retains in-frame clones only, with some absent. The data contain 53,000 or so clones, about 86% of them singletons. The CDR3 is 15 amino acids. Looked up from germline, CDR1 is SNHLY and CDR2 is FYNNEI. The V gene end was trimmed by 5 bases and the J gene end by 2 bases; junction bases not matched to a gene: 5. This clonotype originated in an adult who received the AZD1222 COVID-19 vaccine. The sample consisted of peripheral blood, taken 28 days after the second AZD1222 dose. This chain connects TRBV2 to TRBJ2-2; TRBD2 matches 7 bases. The chain's CDR3 is CASSRTRTNTGELFF. CDR3 DNA sequence: TGTGCCAGCAGTCGGACTAGGACAAACACCGGGGAGCTGTTTTTT. Supplemented by reference TRBV2 and TRBJ2-2, the full variable domain reads EPEVTQTPSHQVTQMGQEVILRCVPISNHLYFYWYRQILGQKVEFLVSFYNNEISEKSEIFDDQFSVERPDGSNFTLKIRSTKLEDSAMYFCASSRTRTNTGELFFGEGSRLTVL.